This T cell receptor beta chain was recorded in a study of T cell repertoires in cytomegalovirus infection. Study-level results: HLA-C-restricted, CMV-specific TCR beta clonotypes were dominant ex vivo.

Worth noting for this clonotype: The antigen is not known.

The CDR3 is made up of 14 amino acids. Germline CDR1 and CDR2: SGHDT and YYEEEE. The junction had 7 bases not matched to a gene; V was cut back by 6 bases and J by 10 bases. TCRdb called the reads again in MiXCR, with one record for every CDR3 protein. The repertoire holds roughly 180,000 distinct CDR3 sequences, with about 30% as singletons. The rearrangement links TRBV5-6 to TRBJ2-1, with TRBD2 matching over 13 bases. The TCR sequence derives from a human donor in good health (CMV status not recorded). Some clones in this sample may be carry-over from other donors' samples. Sequencing was done on a sample of PBMCs. CDR3: CASTLAGGEREQFF. The CDR3 nucleotides read TGTGCCAGCACACTAGCGGGGGGGGAGAGGGAGCAGTTCTTC.